The present TCR beta chain was sequenced within a study of blood T cell repertoires in COVID-19. Clones were sequenced by immunoSEQ multiplex PCR, and TCRdb holds only the in-frame ones, with some missing. The sample holds around 210,000 clones, 80% to 90% seen once. The clonotype originates from a human donor in a cohort sampled during active COVID-19. Sample: peripheral blood.

The CDR3 DNA reads TGTGCCAGTAGTATCTCCCGGGACAGGGGCGGCACTGAAGCTTTCTTT. It codes for CASSISRDRGGTEAFF. V usage is TRBV19 and J usage is TRBJ1-1, with 10 bases lining up with TRBD1. Germline values: CDR1 LNHDA, CDR2 SQIVND (reference sequence). The junction had 8 bases not matched to a gene; V was cut back by 3 bases and J by 4 bases. The CDR3 covers 16 residues.